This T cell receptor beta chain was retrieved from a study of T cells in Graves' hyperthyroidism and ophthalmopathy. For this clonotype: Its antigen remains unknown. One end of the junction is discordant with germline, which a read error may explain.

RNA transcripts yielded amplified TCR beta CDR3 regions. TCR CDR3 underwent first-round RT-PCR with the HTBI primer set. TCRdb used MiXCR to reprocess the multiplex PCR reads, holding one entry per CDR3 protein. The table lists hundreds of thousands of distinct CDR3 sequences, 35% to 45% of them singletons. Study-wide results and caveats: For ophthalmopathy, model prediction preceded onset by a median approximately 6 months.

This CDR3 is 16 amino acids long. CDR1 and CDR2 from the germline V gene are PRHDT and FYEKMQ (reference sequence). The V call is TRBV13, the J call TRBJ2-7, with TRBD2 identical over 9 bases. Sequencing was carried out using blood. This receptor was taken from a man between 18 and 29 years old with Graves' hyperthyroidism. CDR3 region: CASSQEELAGTYEQYF. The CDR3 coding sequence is TGCGCCAGCAGCCAAGAGGAACTAGCGGGTACCTACGAGCAGTACTTC.